Presented here are 20 T cell receptor beta chains from one specimen sequenced in a study of technical replicates of blood from a few donors. Here immunoSEQ multiplex PCR was the method, and the copy in TCRdb shows in-frame clones only, minus some. This table has some 11,000 clones, over 85% appearing once. The sample comprised PBMCs. These receptors were collected from a human donor in good health.

V is TRBV5-1 and J is TRBJ2-1, with D tentatively TRBD2 (6 bases). V was clipped by 1 base and J by 0 bases, with 17 bases between them. This CDR3 is 18 amino acids long. Germline CDR1 is SGHRS and CDR2 is YFSETQ. CDR3 nucleotides: TGCGCCAGCAGCTTGTCGGCGGGGTGGGGGAGCTCCTACAATGAGCAGTTCTTC. It specifies CASSLSAGWGSSYNEQFF.

The chain couples TRBV20-1 to TRBJ1-1; no clear D gene. V was shortened by 7 bases and J by 6 bases, with 12 bases between the two germline ends. Germline lookup yields CDR1 DFQATT and CDR2 SNEGSKA (reference sequence). The CDR3 has 11 amino acids. DNA of the CDR3: TGCAGTGTCAATGCACAGTCTGAAGCTTTCTTT. Encoded protein: CSVNAQSEAFF.

The chain links TRBV6-1 to TRBJ1-1; 7 nucleotides align to TRBD1. The V gene end was trimmed by 2 bases and the J gene end by 2 bases; junction bases not matched to a gene: 2. Germline V gene data show CDR1 as MNHNS and CDR2 as SASEGT. There are 14 residues in the CDR3. As DNA, the CDR3 is TGTGCCAGCAGTGAAAAGGGGGCTAACACTGAAGCTTTCTTT. Amino acid sequence: CASSEKGANTEAFF.

The rearrangement uses TRBV10-3 and TRBJ2-1; TRBD2 agrees at 7 bases. Trimming took 6 bases from V and 6 from J; bases not matched to a gene: 8. Germline V gene sequence: CDR1 ENHRY, CDR2 SYGVKD. The CDR3 runs to 14 residues. The CDR3 loop is CAIRAQRDGNEQFF. CDR3 DNA: TGTGCCATCAGGGCGCAGCGGGACGGCAATGAGCAGTTCTTC.

The V gene is TRBV11-1, the J gene TRBJ1-2; TRBD1 matches at 8 bases. The germline CDR1 and CDR2 sequences are SGHAT and FQDESV (reference sequence). V was pared by 5 bases and J by 8 bases, with 13 bases of the junction left unmatched. CDR3 length equals 15 residues. CDR3 in amino acids: CASSPAGTGVKGYTF. DNA of the CDR3: TGTGCCAGCAGCCCCGCCGGGACAGGTGTAAAAGGCTACACCTTC.

V is TRBV5-1 and J is TRBJ1-4; D gene uncertain. The CDR3 is 12 amino acids. The germline V gene encodes CDR1 SGHRS and CDR2 YFSETQ. V was clipped by 4 bases and J by 8 bases, with 9 bases between them. CDR3 nucleotides: TGCGCCAGCAGCCACCTCAGGGAAAAACTGTTTTTT. Its translation: CASSHLREKLFF. Together with reference TRBV5-1 and TRBJ1-4, the CDR3 gives the full variable domain: KAGVTQTPRYLIKTRGQQVTLSCSPISGHRSVSWYQQTPGQGLQFLFEYFSETQRNKGNFPGRFSGRQFSNSRSEMNVSTLELGDSALYLCASSHLREKLFFGSGTQLSVL.

This clone was recorded once. The rearrangement joins TRBV19 to TRBJ1-5; D gene ambiguous. The V and J ends lost 3 bases and 6 bases respectively, with 15 bases between them. CDR1 and CDR2 (germline): LNHDA, SQIVND (reference sequence). CDR3 length: 15 amino acids. CDR3 sequence reads: CASSITLEGIQPQHF. CDR3 DNA: TGTGCCAGTAGTATCACGCTTGAGGGAATTCAGCCCCAGCATTTT.

The V and J genes are TRBV5-1 and TRBJ2-7; D not resolved. V dropped 4 bases and J dropped 6 bases, with 17 bases sitting between them. Per the germline V gene, CDR1 is SGHRS and CDR2 is YFSETQ. CDR3 length: 14 amino acids. The CDR3 DNA reads TGCGCCAGCAGCGGTAAACAGCAGGAACCCGAGCAGTACTTC. This translates into CASSGKQQEPEQYF.

The rearrangement links TRBV5-4 to TRBJ2-1, with 9 bases aligning to TRBD2. J gave up 8 bases and V 2 bases, and 11 bases lay outside the gene matches. CDR1 and CDR2 (germline): SGHNT, YYREEE (reference sequence). This CDR3 spans 16 amino acids. The DNA for the CDR3 is TGTGCCAGCAGCTTAGCGGGAGGCACTCGGGGCGATGAGCAGTTCTTC. It translates to CASSLAGGTRGDEQFF.

This clone has just one count. This chain connects TRBV29-1 to TRBJ2-3; 8 bases are a match to TRBD2. V lost 3 bases, J lost 0 bases, and 2 bases stayed unmatched. From germline, CDR1 is SQVTM and CDR2 ANQGSEA. This CDR3 is built from 14 residues. DNA of the CDR3: TGCAGCGTTGAGAGCGGGGGAAGCACAGATACGCAGTATTTT. This translates into CSVESGGSTDTQYF.

The V and J genes are TRBV30 and TRBJ1-1; the D gene is possibly TRBD1 (5 bases). The CDR3 contains 14 residues. The germline V gene encodes CDR1 GTSNPN and CDR2 SVGIG (reference sequence). Trimming stripped 0 bases from V and 1 base from J, with 9 bases between. The CDR3 region has the DNA TGTGCCTGGAGTGTAGGGGAATGGAACACTGAAGCTTTCTTT. It translates to CAWSVGEWNTEAFF.

The chain couples TRBV5-1 to TRBJ1-1; D not certain. The CDR3 is made up of 12 amino acids. Germline assignment: CDR1 SGHRS and CDR2 YFSETQ. V was cut by 5 bases and J by 4 bases, with 9 bases left in between. The CDR3 spells CASRSGSTEAFF. The CDR3 DNA sequence: TGCGCCAGCAGGTCCGGGAGCACTGAAGCTTTCTTT.

The rearrangement uses TRBV5-1 and TRBJ2-5; 8 bases align to TRBD2. Trimming cost V 0 bases and J 2 bases; bases outside gene matches: 9. The CDR3 has 17 residues. CDR1 SGHRS and CDR2 YFSETQ come from the germline V gene. DNA of the CDR3: TGCGCCAGCAGCTTGGATCCACGGGAGGGACCTCAAGAGACCCAGTACTTC. The encoded protein is CASSLDPREGPQETQYF.

The genes are TRBV5-4 and TRBJ2-7; 8 bases align to TRBD2. The V gene end was trimmed by 4 bases and the J gene end by 4 bases; junction bases not matched to a gene: 7. The CDR3 is 14 amino acids. Germline V lookup: CDR1 SGHNT, CDR2 YYREEE (reference sequence). CDR3 amino acids: CASSPGGLEYEQYF. In nucleotides, the CDR3 is TGTGCCAGCAGCCCTGGGGGACTAGAATACGAGCAGTACTTC.

The genes are TRBV6-5 and TRBJ2-3; 8 bases line up with TRBD1. This CDR3 spans 14 amino acids. V trimming: 6 bases; J trimming: 8 bases; junction bases outside the gene matches: 10. The germline CDR1 and CDR2 sequences are MNHEY and SVGAGI. This CDR3 is CASRGTGLEGTQYF. CDR3 bases: TGTGCCAGCAGAGGGACAGGCCTCGAAGGTACGCAGTATTTT.

The chain recombines TRBV29-1 with TRBJ2-2; TRBD2 matches 7 bases. After removal of 5 bases from V and 6 bases from J, the junction contained 9 bases not matched to a gene. The CDR3 spans 14 residues. Per the germline V gene, CDR1 is SQVTM and CDR2 is ANQGSEA. The CDR3 is CSVCLAVLPGELFF. CDR3 nucleotide sequence: TGCAGCGTTTGCCTAGCGGTACTCCCCGGGGAGCTGTTTTTT.

This chain uses TRBV7-9 with TRBJ2-2; possible D gene TRBD1, 6 bases. This CDR3 is 14 amino acids long. The germline V and J ends were trimmed by 7 bases and 7 bases, with 16 bases remaining between them. CDR1 and CDR2 from the germline V gene are SEHNR and FQNEAQ (reference sequence). Written as DNA, the CDR3 is TGTGCCAGCACCGAATCCAGGGGAATCGGGGAGCTGTTTTTT. Amino acid sequence: CASTESRGIGELFF.

The rearrangement uses TRBV7-2 and TRBJ1-1, with D possibly TRBD1 on 5 matching bases. V was trimmed by 2 bases and J by 1 base, leaving 11 bases between them. Germline CDR1 SGHTA, CDR2 FQGNSA. This CDR3 is built from 15 residues. The CDR3 nucleotides read TGTGCCAGCAGCTTATGGGGGGGTGGGAACACTGAAGCTTTCTTT. This sequence encodes CASSLWGGGNTEAFF.

This chain uses TRBV27 with TRBJ1-2; possible D gene TRBD1, 6 bases. CDR1 MNHEY and CDR2 SMNVEV come from the germline V gene (reference sequence). The CDR3 totals 16 residues. V was clipped by 6 bases and J by 2 bases, with 19 bases between them. CDR3 sequence (DNA): TGTGCCAGCAGAGTACAACAGGGTAGTCCCAACTATGGCTACACCTTC. Translation gives CASRVQQGSPNYGYTF.

In its sample, this clone was seen a few times. The V gene is TRBV14, the J gene TRBJ1-1; D remains ambiguous. There are 13 residues in the CDR3. Germline V CDR1 and CDR2: SGHDN, FVKESK. V was shortened by 4 bases and J by 4 bases, with 10 bases between the two germline ends. CDR3 amino acids: CASSPLRGTEAFF. CDR3 bases: TGTGCCAGCAGCCCCTTAAGAGGCACTGAAGCTTTCTTT.